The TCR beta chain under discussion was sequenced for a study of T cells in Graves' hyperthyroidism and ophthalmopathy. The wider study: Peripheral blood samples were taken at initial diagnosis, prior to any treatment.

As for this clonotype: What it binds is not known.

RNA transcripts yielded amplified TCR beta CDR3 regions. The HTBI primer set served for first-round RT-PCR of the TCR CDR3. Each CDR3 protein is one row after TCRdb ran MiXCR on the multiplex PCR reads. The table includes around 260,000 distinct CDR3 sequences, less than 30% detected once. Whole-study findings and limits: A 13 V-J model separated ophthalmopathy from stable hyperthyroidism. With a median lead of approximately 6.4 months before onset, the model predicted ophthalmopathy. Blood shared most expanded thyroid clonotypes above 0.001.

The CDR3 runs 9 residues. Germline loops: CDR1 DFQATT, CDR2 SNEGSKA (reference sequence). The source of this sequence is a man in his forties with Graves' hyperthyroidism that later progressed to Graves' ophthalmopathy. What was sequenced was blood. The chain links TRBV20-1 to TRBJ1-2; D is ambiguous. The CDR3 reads CKANYGYTF. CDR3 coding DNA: TGCAAAGCAAACTATGGCTACACCTTC.